This TCR beta chain was obtained from a study of T cells in Graves' hyperthyroidism and ophthalmopathy. No ophthalmopathy progression within 18 months constituted stable Graves' hyperthyroidism. RNA transcripts provided the source from which TCR beta CDR3 regions were amplified. With the HTBI primer set, the TCR CDR3 went through a first round of RT-PCR. One entry per CDR3 protein, called by TCRdb with MiXCR from the multiplex PCR reads. The table shows 500,000 to 600,000 distinct CDR3 sequences, with around 17% occurring only once. This clonotype has more than one count but fewer than ten. Sample: blood. The TCR comes from a woman under 30 with Graves' hyperthyroidism.

CDR3 sequence: CASSAAGRERLHQYF. Written as DNA, the CDR3 is TGTGCCAGCAGCGCTGCAGGGCGGGAGAGACTCCATCAGTACTTC. The chain combines TRBV2 with TRBJ2-5; 7 bases agree with TRBD2. V dropped 6 bases and J dropped 11; count of bases not matched to a gene: 18. This CDR3 comprises 15 residues. Per germline, CDR1 SNHLY and CDR2 FYNNEI. The whole variable domain, filled in from reference TRBV2 and TRBJ2-5, reads EPEVTQTPSHQVTQMGQEVILRCVPISNHLYFYWYRQILGQKVEFLVSFYNNEISEKSEIFDDQFSVERPDGSNFTLKIRSTKLEDSAMYFCASSAAGRERLHQYFGPGTRLLVL.